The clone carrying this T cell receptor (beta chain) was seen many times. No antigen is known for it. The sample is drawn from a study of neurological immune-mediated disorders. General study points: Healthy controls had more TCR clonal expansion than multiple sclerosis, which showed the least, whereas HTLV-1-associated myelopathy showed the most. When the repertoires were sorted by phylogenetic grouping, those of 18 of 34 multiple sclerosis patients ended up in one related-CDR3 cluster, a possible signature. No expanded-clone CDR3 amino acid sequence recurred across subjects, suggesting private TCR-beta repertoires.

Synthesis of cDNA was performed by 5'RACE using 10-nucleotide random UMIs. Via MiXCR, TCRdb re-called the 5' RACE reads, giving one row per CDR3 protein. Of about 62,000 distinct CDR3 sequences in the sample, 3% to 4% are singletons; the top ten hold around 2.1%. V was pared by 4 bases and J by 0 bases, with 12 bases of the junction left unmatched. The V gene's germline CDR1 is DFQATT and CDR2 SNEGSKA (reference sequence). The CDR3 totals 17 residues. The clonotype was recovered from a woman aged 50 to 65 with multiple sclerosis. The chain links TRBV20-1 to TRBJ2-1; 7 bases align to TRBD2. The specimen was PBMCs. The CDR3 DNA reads TGCAGTGCTACCTCCGCTGGCGGGAGCGGCTCCTACAATGAGCAGTTCTTC. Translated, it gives CSATSAGGSGSYNEQFF.